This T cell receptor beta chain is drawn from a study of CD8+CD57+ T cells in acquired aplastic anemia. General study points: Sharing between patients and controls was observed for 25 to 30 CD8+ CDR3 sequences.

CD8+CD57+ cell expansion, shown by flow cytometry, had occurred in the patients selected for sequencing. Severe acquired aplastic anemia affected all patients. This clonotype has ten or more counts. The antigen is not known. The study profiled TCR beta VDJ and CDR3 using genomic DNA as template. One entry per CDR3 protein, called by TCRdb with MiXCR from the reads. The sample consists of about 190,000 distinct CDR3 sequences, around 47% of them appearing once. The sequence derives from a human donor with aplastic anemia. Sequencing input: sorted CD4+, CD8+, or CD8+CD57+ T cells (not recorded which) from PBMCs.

CDR3 loop: CASRTTSGAYNEQFF. The CDR3 nucleotides are TGTGCCAGTAGGACGACTAGCGGGGCCTACAATGAGCAGTTCTTC. The rearrangement links TRBV19 to TRBJ2-1; 11 nucleotides line up with TRBD2. The CDR3 is 15 residues long. The junction had 3 bases not matched to a gene; V was cut back by 6 bases and J by 2 bases. From germline, CDR1 is LNHDA and CDR2 SQIVND (reference sequence).